This is a list of T cell receptor beta chains from one sample in a study of blood T cell repertoires in COVID-19. Clones were read by immunoSEQ multiplex PCR, and TCRdb kept only the in-frame ones, dropping some. In the table there are under 100,000 clones, 92% of which are singletons. Sequencing was carried out using peripheral blood. The receptors derive from a woman aged 60-75 years with active COVID-19. The CDR3 runs from the conserved cysteine through the conserved F or W. The order of the fields is clone size, J gene, V gene, D gene, CDR3 length, CDR3 DNA, CDR3 protein. The D gene is left open where the match is weak. Expanded clones get a size class; other rows say once, few or many, or leave the size out.

once TRBJ2-1 TRBV7-3 . 13 TGTGCCAGCAGCTTACGGGGTTTTGGTGAGCAGTTCTTC CASSLRGFGEQFF
. TRBJ1-2 TRBV4-1 . 13 TGCGCCAGCAGCCAACAGGGGAACTATGGCTACACCTTC CASSQQGNYGYTF
once TRBJ1-5 TRBV2 TRBD1 16 TGTGCCAGCAGTGAAGCAGGGACAGGATTTGTTCAGCCCCAGCATTTT CASSEAGTGFVQPQHF
. TRBJ1-4 TRBV19 TRBD1 14 TGTGCCAGTAAAACGGGACAGGGGGGTGAAAAACTGTTTTTT CASKTGQGGEKLFF
. TRBJ1-5 TRBV7-8 . 16 TGTGCCAGCAGCCCGCGCAGGGCCGGGAGCAATCAGCCCCAGCATTTT CASSPRRAGSNQPQHF
once TRBJ2-1 TRBV6-1 . 15 TGTGCCAGCAGTGAGCAGGGCTACTCCTACAATGAGCAGTTCTTC CASSEQGYSYNEQFF
. TRBJ1-2 TRBV4-3 . 15 TGCGCCAGCAGCCAAGATCGGGACTTCGCCTATGGCTACACCTTC CASSQDRDFAYGYTF
. TRBJ1-6 TRBV3-1/TRBV3-2 TRBD1 16 TGTGCCAGCAGCCAAGGAAGGGGGCTAAATAATTCACCCCTCCACTTT CASSQGRGLNNSPLHF
. TRBJ2-7 TRBV20-1 . 11 TGCAGTGCTAGCAGGGATGGCGAGCAGTACTTC CSASRDGEQYF
. TRBJ2-3 TRBV9 TRBD1 15 TGTGCCAGCAGCGGAAATACAGGGGGCGCAGATACGCAGTATTTT CASSGNTGGADTQYF
. TRBJ2-1 TRBV9 . 13 TGTGCCAGCAGCGTAGGTACCTACAATGAGCAGTTCTTC CASSVGTYNEQFF
once TRBJ1-1 TRBV13 . 13 TGTGCCAGCAGCCCCGGACTTCGGACTGAAGCTTTCTTT CASSPGLRTEAFF
. TRBJ2-7 TRBV5-6 TRBD2 16 TGTGCCAGCAGCTTCCTTTTTAGCGGGAGGGCGAACGAGCAGTACTTC CASSFLFSGRANEQYF
. TRBJ1-3 TRBV28 TRBD1 15 TGTGCCAGCAGTTTATGGCAGGGGGCAGGAAACACCATATATTTT CASSLWQGAGNTIYF
. TRBJ2-7 TRBV6-5 TRBD2 13 TGTGCCATCTCGGCGGGAGGTCCCTACGAGCAGTACTTC CAISAGGPYEQYF
. TRBJ2-3 TRBV3-1/TRBV3-2 . 13 TGTGCCAGCAGCCAAGGGCTCACAGATACGCAGTATTTT CASSQGLTDTQYF
few TRBJ2-1 TRBV7-9 TRBD2 15 TGTGCCAGCAGCTCTCGACTAGCGGGAGCCAATGAGCAGTTCTTC CASSSRLAGANEQFF
. TRBJ2-7 TRBV24-1 TRBD1 17 TGTGCCACCAGTGACGGACGTAACAGGGGCCGCTCCTACGAGCAGTACTTC CATSDGRNRGRSYEQYF
. TRBJ2-1 TRBV12-3/TRBV12-4 TRBD2 13 TGTGCCAGCAGCGTAGCGGGCAGGAATGAGCAGTTCTTC CASSVAGRNEQFF
. TRBJ2-3 TRBV19 TRBD1 13 TGTGCCAGTAGCCCCACAGGGGCGGATACGCAGTATTTT CASSPTGADTQYF
. TRBJ2-7 TRBV2 . 12 TGTGCCAGTTTGAAGGGGGAACACGAGCAGTACTTC CASLKGEHEQYF
. TRBJ2-7 TRBV21-1 . 14 TGTGCCAGCAACGACGGACAGGGGACCCACGAGCAGTACTTC CASNDGQGTHEQYF
few TRBJ2-7 TRBV27 TRBD2 14 TGTGCCAGCCGACTGGCGGGAGGAACCTACGAGCAGTACTTC CASRLAGGTYEQYF
. TRBJ1-1 TRBV19 TRBD1 18 TGTGCCAGTAGTGTACGAATATCTCCGGGACAGTTGAACACTGAAGCTTTCTTT CASSVRISPGQLNTEAFF
. TRBJ1-2 TRBV19 . 13 TGTGCCAGTTCTCTGGGGGCTTCCGATGGCTACACCTTC CASSLGASDGYTF
. TRBJ1-5 TRBV19 TRBD1 16 TGTGCCAGTAGTATGGGGGACAGGGCGGCATCTCAGCCCCAGCATTTT CASSMGDRAASQPQHF
. TRBJ2-1 TRBV2 TRBD1 15 TGTGCCAGCAGCGCAGACAGGGGAAGTTCAAATGAGCAGTTCTTC CASSADRGSSNEQFF
. TRBJ2-1 TRBV5-6 . 15 TGTGCCAGCAGCTTGGTAGGACTAAACTACAATGAGCAGTTCTTC CASSLVGLNYNEQFF
. TRBJ1-1 TRBV19 . 14 TGTGCCAGTACCCTTAAGGCGGGGGCGACTGAAGCTTTCTTT CASTLKAGATEAFF
. TRBJ1-5 TRBV6-2/TRBV6-3 . 16 TGTGCCAGCAGCCCAGGGGCCAGACTTAGCAATCAGCCCCAGCATTTT CASSPGARLSNQPQHF
few TRBJ2-1 TRBV11-2 . 14 TGTGCCAGCAGCTCCCTTGTTCGGGTAAATGAGCAGTTCTTC CASSSLVRVNEQFF
once TRBJ2-2 TRBV7-2 TRBD2 15 TGTGCCAGCAGCCCACGGACTAGCGCGGTCGGGGAGCTGTTTTTT CASSPRTSAVGELFF
. TRBJ2-7 TRBV10-1 . 15 TGCGCCAGCAGTGATAGAGGGACGGGGGTCTACGAGCAGTACTTC CASSDRGTGVYEQYF
. TRBJ1-5 TRBV6-5 TRBD1 15 TGTGCCAGCTTCCTCTCGGGACAGCTTAGTCAGCCCCAGCATTTT CASFLSGQLSQPQHF
. TRBJ2-1 TRBV5-5 . 11 TGTGCCAGCAGCCCACCCGGGACTCAGTTCTTC CASSPPGTQFF
. TRBJ2-1 TRBV7-9 . 15 TGTGCCAGCAGCTTAGCGAGGGGGAGAGGGAATGAGCAGTTCTTC CASSLARGRGNEQFF
. TRBJ1-2 TRBV7-2 . 13 TGTGCCAGCACCTCAGGGTCCCTTTATGGCTACACCTTC CASTSGSLYGYTF
once TRBJ1-6 TRBV3-1/TRBV3-2 . 14 TGTGCCAGTACGGGGTTAAAGGATAATTCACCCCTCCACTTT CASTGLKDNSPLHF
. TRBJ1-2 TRBV5-6 . 15 TGTGCCAGCAGCTGGAGGAAGGACGCTAACTATGGCTACACCTTC CASSWRKDANYGYTF
. TRBJ2-5 TRBV5-4 TRBD1 14 TGTGCCAGCAGCCGACAGGGGGCAGGGGAGACCCAGTACTTC CASSRQGAGETQYF
. TRBJ1-2 TRBV5-8 . 12 TGTGCCAGCAGCTTGCTGTACGGTGGCTACACCTTC CASSLLYGGYTF
once TRBJ1-5 TRBV20-1 . 14 TGCAGTGCTAGTGCGAGGGCTAACATCCAGCCCCAGCATTTT CSASARANIQPQHF
. TRBJ2-2 TRBV4-1 TRBD1 14 TGCGCCAGCAGCCAAACAGGGGGGACCGGGGAGCTGTTTTTT CASSQTGGTGELFF
. TRBJ1-2 TRBV19 TRBD1 13 TGTGCCAGTAGGTCGGCAGGGGGCTATGGCTACACCTTC CASRSAGGYGYTF
. TRBJ2-7 TRBV11-2 TRBD1 15 TGTGCCAGCAGCGCCATACAGGGGCGCGTCTACGAGCAGTACTTC CASSAIQGRVYEQYF
. TRBJ1-6 TRBV3-1/TRBV3-2 . 13 TGTGCCAGCAGCCAAGTAGGAGACTCACCCCTCCACTTT CASSQVGDSPLHF
. TRBJ1-4 TRBV28 . 15 TGTGCCAGCAGTTTAGGGGGACACCTTAATGAAAAACTGTTTTTT CASSLGGHLNEKLFF
. TRBJ2-2 TRBV11-1 . 13 TGTGCCTGCCAACTGACTAGGTCCGGGGAGCTGTTTTTT CACQLTRSGELFF
. TRBJ2-5 TRBV7-2 TRBD1 14 TGTGCCAGCAGCCCAAGACAGGGCCAAGAGACCCAGTACTTC CASSPRQGQETQYF
. TRBJ1-5 TRBV6-2/TRBV6-3 TRBD1 16 TGTGCCAGCAGCACCGGGGGGGACAGGGAGAACCAGCCCCAGCATTTT CASSTGGDRENQPQHF
. TRBJ2-5 TRBV9 . 14 TGTGCCAGCAGCGTAGCGGGGAACCAAGAGACCCAGTACTTC CASSVAGNQETQYF
few TRBJ1-5 TRBV5-1 . 15 TGCGCCAGCAGCTTGGGAGGTGAGAGCAATCAGCCCCAGCATTTT CASSLGGESNQPQHF
. TRBJ2-3 TRBV20-1 TRBD1 15 TGCAGTGCTAGTGGTATGGACAGGGGGACCGATACGCAGTATTTT CSASGMDRGTDTQYF
. TRBJ2-7 TRBV3-1/TRBV3-2 . 15 TGTGCCAGCAGCCAAGATATTACTTATAGCTACGAGCAGTACTTC CASSQDITYSYEQYF
. TRBJ2-7 TRBV9 . 14 TGTGCCAGCAGCGTAGACAGGTTATCCTACGAGCAGTACTTC CASSVDRLSYEQYF
. TRBJ1-2 TRBV6-6 . 13 TGTGCCAGCAGTCTAACAGGGTGGGGCGGCTACACCTTC CASSLTGWGGYTF
. TRBJ2-3 TRBV9 . 13 TGTGCCAGCAGCGTAGACCTGCGAGATACGCAGTATTTT CASSVDLRDTQYF
. TRBJ2-5 TRBV7-2 . 16 TGTGCCAGCAGCCGTCGTGGTAGCGGCGTAGGAGAGACCCAGTACTTC CASSRRGSGVGETQYF
. TRBJ2-5 TRBV12-3/TRBV12-4 . 12 TGTGCCAGCAGTTCGATCGGGGAGACCCAGTACTTC CASSSIGETQYF
. TRBJ1-4 TRBV6-1 TRBD1 15 TGTGCCAGCAGTGACCGGACAGGGGGTAATGAAAAACTGTTTTTT CASSDRTGGNEKLFF